This is a list of T cell receptor beta chains from one sample in a study of identical twins. TCRdb reprocessed the 5' RACE reads via MiXCR and lists one record per CDR3 protein. This table holds 450,000 to 650,000 distinct CDR3 sequences, roughly 9.9% found once. These data are also associated with another study on yellow fever vaccine responses in identical twins.

Sequencing was done on a sample of PBMCs. The receptors come from a woman in her late teens or twenties in good health. Each CDR3 is given with its conserved first and last residue. The D gene is left open where the match is weak. Only some rows state a clone size, as once, few, many or a class for expanded clones.

CDR3 DNA	CDR3 protein	D gene	V gene	J gene	clone size
TGTGCCAGCAGTGAAGATATCCAGGGGTTAGGCTACAATGAGCAGTTCTTC	CASSEDIQGLGYNEQFF	.	TRBV2	TRBJ2-1	.
TGTGCCAGCAGCTTATCCCCGGGGACAGGATCCTACGAGCAGTACTTC	CASSLSPGTGSYEQYF	TRBD1	TRBV7-8	TRBJ2-7	many
TGTGCCAGCAGTTTAAGGCCCACCCTAACCTACGAGCAGTACTTC	CASSLRPTLTYEQYF	.	TRBV27	TRBJ2-7	.
TGTGCCAGCAGGGAAGGGGGACAGGAAACCGGGGAGCTGTTTTTT	CASREGGQETGELFF	TRBD1	TRBV12-3/TRBV12-4	TRBJ2-2	many
TGCAGCGTTGGGGTGGAAGTAGGCAAAAACATTCAGTACTTC	CSVGVEVGKNIQYF	.	TRBV29-1	TRBJ2-4	.
TGTGCCAGCACCCTCGAGGCTAGCACAGATACGCAGTATTTT	CASTLEASTDTQYF	.	TRBV7-2	TRBJ2-3	.
TGTGCCAGCAGCCAAGATTGGGGACAGCAGTTCTTC	CASSQDWGQQFF	.	TRBV3-1	TRBJ2-1	.
TGCGCCAGCAGCTTGCCAATGGACGGTTACGAGCAGTACTTC	CASSLPMDGYEQYF	.	TRBV5-1	TRBJ2-7	.
TGTGCCAGCAGTTACGGACAGGGGCGTAGGGATGAGCAGTTCTTC	CASSYGQGRRDEQFF	TRBD1	TRBV6-5	TRBJ2-1	.
TGTGCCAGCAGGTTCGGGGCTAGCGAGGGGGAGACCCAGTACTTC	CASRFGASEGETQYF	.	TRBV2	TRBJ2-5	few
TGTGCCAGCAGCCAAGTTCTAAGCGGGGAGCTGTTTTTT	CASSQVLSGELFF	.	TRBV4-2	TRBJ2-2	few
TGTGCCAGCAGTTATTGGGCTAGCGGACGTTACGAGCAGTACTTC	CASSYWASGRYEQYF	TRBD2	TRBV6-5	TRBJ2-7	many
TGCAGTGCTGGAAAGCGGCCCTACAATGAGCAGTTCTTC	CSAGKRPYNEQFF	.	TRBV20-1	TRBJ2-1	few
TGTGCCAGCAGCCGGCTCAGGGGGGGGAATTCACCCCTCCACTTT	CASSRLRGGNSPLHF	TRBD1	TRBV4-2	TRBJ1-6	few
TGTGCCAGCAGCGTAGATGAGCGGGAGGGTCGGTGGAATGAGCAGTTCTTC	CASSVDEREGRWNEQFF	TRBD2	TRBV9	TRBJ2-1	.
TGTGCCAGCAGTTTAAACGCCGCGAGGGGCGAGCAGTACTTC	CASSLNAARGEQYF	.	TRBV7-8	TRBJ2-7	few
TGCAGTGCTAGTGCCTCGGGGCGGACTACAAGCACAGATACGCAGTATTTT	CSASASGRTTSTDTQYF	.	TRBV20-1	TRBJ2-3	.
TGTGCCAGCAGCCCTTTTAGTAGCGATACCTCCTACGAGCAGTACTTC	CASSPFSSDTSYEQYF	.	TRBV27	TRBJ2-7	.
TGTGCCAGCAGTTCCCTGGGCGGGAGCTCCTACGAGCAGTACTTC	CASSSLGGSSYEQYF	TRBD2	TRBV28	TRBJ2-7	many
TGCGCCAGCAGCTTCGGCGGGACTCCCGCCTCAGATACGCAGTATTTT	CASSFGGTPASDTQYF	.	TRBV5-1	TRBJ2-3	.
TGCGCCAGCAGCTTGGTTCTAGCGGGCTCTAGCGAGACCCAGTACTTC	CASSLVLAGSSETQYF	TRBD2	TRBV5-1	TRBJ2-5	.
TGTGCCAGCAGCATAATTCGGGGGAAAGGGGCCGGGGAGCTGTTTTTT	CASSIIRGKGAGELFF	.	TRBV7-2	TRBJ2-2	.
TGCAGTGCTAGAGAAAGGGGGAACACTGAAGCTTTCTTT	CSARERGNTEAFF	.	TRBV20-1	TRBJ1-1	.
TGTGCCAGCAGTGGGGGGAACAGGAGGGTCGGCTCCTACAATGAGCAGTTCTTC	CASSGGNRRVGSYNEQFF	.	TRBV2	TRBJ2-1	once
TGCAGCGTTGAACTGGGTATAGATACGCAGTATTTT	CSVELGIDTQYF	.	TRBV29-1	TRBJ2-3	many
TGTGCCAGCAGCCTGACATTGAGCTCCTACGAGCAGTACTTC	CASSLTLSSYEQYF	.	TRBV5-8	TRBJ2-7	few
TGTGCCACCAGCAGGGATCGGGGAGGAGGGGATGAGCAGTTCTTC	CATSRDRGGGDEQFF	.	TRBV15	TRBJ2-1	.
TGTGCCATCGGGGGAGGAAGGCTAGGCAACAATGAGCAGTTCTTC	CAIGGGRLGNNEQFF	.	TRBV10-3	TRBJ2-1	few
TGCAGTGCTAGCCCGCAAAAACATAATTCACCCCTCCACTTT	CSASPQKHNSPLHF	.	TRBV20-1	TRBJ1-6	.
TGTGCCAGCAGCCAAAGTCTCCCCACAGATACGCAGTATTTT	CASSQSLPTDTQYF	.	TRBV7-9	TRBJ2-3	many
TGCAGCGTTGGAGGGGGGATCGGAGAGACCCAGTACTTC	CSVGGGIGETQYF	.	TRBV29-1	TRBJ2-5	many
TGTGCCACGAAGCAGGAGGAAGCGGGGACTACTACGACCTACGAGCAGTACTTC	CATKQEEAGTTTTYEQYF	TRBD2	TRBV10-3	TRBJ2-7	few
TGTGCCAGCAGTACAGGGGACGGGGAGCTGTTTTTT	CASSTGDGELFF	TRBD1	TRBV12-3/TRBV12-4	TRBJ2-2	many
TGCAGTGCTTCATCCACAGGGGGGCGGGAGACCCAGTACTTC	CSASSTGGRETQYF	TRBD1	TRBV20-1	TRBJ2-5	few
TGTGCCAGCTGGAACCTAGCGGGGGGCTTTAGCTCCTACAATGAGCAGTTCTTC	CASWNLAGGFSSYNEQFF	TRBD2	TRBV3-1	TRBJ2-1	.
TGCAGCGTTGAAGACCGGGATCCCGGGGAGCTGTTTTTT	CSVEDRDPGELFF	.	TRBV29-1	TRBJ2-2	few
TGTGCCAGCAGTGGACAGCTCATGAACACTGAAGCTTTCTTT	CASSGQLMNTEAFF	.	TRBV12-3/TRBV12-4	TRBJ1-1	many
TGTGCCAGCAGTTTCTCCGGGACAGGGGCCTACCGCTACACCTTC	CASSFSGTGAYRYTF	TRBD1	TRBV12-3/TRBV12-4	TRBJ1-2	.
TGTGCCAGCACCATCAGGGCGGGGGACACCATATATTTT	CASTIRAGDTIYF	.	TRBV6-6	TRBJ1-3	.
TGTGCCACCAGTGATTCGGACCCCTACGAGCAGTACTTC	CATSDSDPYEQYF	.	TRBV24-1	TRBJ2-7	many
TGTGCCAGCCAACGGACTAGCGGGAGATACGACTACGAGCAGTACTTC	CASQRTSGRYDYEQYF	TRBD2	TRBV2	TRBJ2-7	.
TGTGCCAGCAGTTCAATCTGGGGACTAGCAGATACGCAGTATTTT	CASSSIWGLADTQYF	TRBD2	TRBV6-5	TRBJ2-3	few
TGTGCCACCAGCAAACAGATACCGGGGACAGGGGGATTCAATGAGCAGTTCTTC	CATSKQIPGTGGFNEQFF	TRBD1	TRBV15	TRBJ2-1	.
TGTGCCAGCAGTGAAGTGGACAACTCCTACGAGCAGTACTTC	CASSEVDNSYEQYF	.	TRBV2	TRBJ2-7	.
TGTGCCAGCAGTTACTCGACAGGGGGCGGCGAGCAGTACTTC	CASSYSTGGGEQYF	TRBD1	TRBV12-3/TRBV12-4	TRBJ2-7	many
TGTGCCAGCAGTTTAGTGAGAACTACCGTTAGCACAGATACGCAGTATTTT	CASSLVRTTVSTDTQYF	.	TRBV12-3/TRBV12-4	TRBJ2-3	.
TGCGCCAGCAGCTTGGGCGATCTCTCTGGCTACACCTTC	CASSLGDLSGYTF	.	TRBV5-1	TRBJ1-2	.
TGTGCCAGCACCTACCGGGAGACAGGTCCTCTGGGGGAGACCCAGTACTTC	CASTYRETGPLGETQYF	.	TRBV7-9	TRBJ2-5	.
TGTGCCAGCAGCCCCAGGGTGGATGAGCAGTTCTTC	CASSPRVDEQFF	.	TRBV7-2	TRBJ2-1	few
TGTGCCAGCAGTTTTATAGAGGGAGCGGATAAGCAGTACTTC	CASSFIEGADKQYF	.	TRBV12-3/TRBV12-4	TRBJ2-7	.
TGTGCCAGCAGTTACGGGGGCCCCCCCCTCGGCGAGCAGTACTTC	CASSYGGPPLGEQYF	.	TRBV6-5	TRBJ2-7	.
TGTGCCAGCAGCCAGGTCTATAGCAATCAGCCCCAGCATTTT	CASSQVYSNQPQHF	.	TRBV2	TRBJ1-5	.